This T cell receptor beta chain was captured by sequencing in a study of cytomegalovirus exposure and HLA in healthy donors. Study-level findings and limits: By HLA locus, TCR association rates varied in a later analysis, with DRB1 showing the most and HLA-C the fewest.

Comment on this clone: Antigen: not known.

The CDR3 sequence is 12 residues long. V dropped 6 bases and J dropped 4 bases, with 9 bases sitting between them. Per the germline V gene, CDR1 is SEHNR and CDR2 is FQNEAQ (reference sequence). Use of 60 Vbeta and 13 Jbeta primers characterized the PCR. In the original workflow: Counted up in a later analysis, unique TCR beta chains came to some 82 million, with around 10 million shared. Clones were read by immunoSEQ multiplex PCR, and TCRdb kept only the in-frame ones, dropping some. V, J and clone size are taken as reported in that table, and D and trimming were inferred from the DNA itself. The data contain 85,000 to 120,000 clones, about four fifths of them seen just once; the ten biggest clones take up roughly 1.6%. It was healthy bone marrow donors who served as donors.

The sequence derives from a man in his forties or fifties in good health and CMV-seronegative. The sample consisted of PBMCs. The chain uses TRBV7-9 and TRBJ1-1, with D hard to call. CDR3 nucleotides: TGTGCCAGCAGTTCGGAGGCCACTGAAGCTTTCTTT. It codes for CASSSEATEAFF.